This TCR beta chain was sequenced in a study of blood T cell repertoires in COVID-19. Study information: Acute-phase and convalescent COVID-19 samples originated in the United States, Italy and Spain. PBMCs, B-cell-depleted T cells, or T cells were the source of the cDNA or gDNA that made up the material.

CDR1 MNHEY and CDR2 SMNVEV come from the germline V gene (reference sequence). The V and J ends lost 6 bases and 6 bases, in that order; junction bases with no gene match: 10. The CDR3 totals 15 residues. Study processing details: From reference gene primer amplification, estimates of nucleated cell counts were derived. Libraries were prepared by immunoSEQ multiplex PCR; TCRdb keeps only in-frame clonotypes and omits some of them. The D gene and trimming were derived from the DNA, and the V and J assignments and clone size from that table. The sample contains about 170,000 clones, about four fifths of which appear only once.

The clonotype originates from a man aged 35 to 55 who had recovered from COVID-19. The chain has TRBV27 and TRBJ1-5; 8 bases are a match to TRBD1. Material: peripheral blood. In DNA form, the CDR3 reads TGTGCCAGCAGCCCTAGGACAGGGAAGGCTCAGCCCCAGCATTTT. This encodes CASSPRTGKAQPQHF.